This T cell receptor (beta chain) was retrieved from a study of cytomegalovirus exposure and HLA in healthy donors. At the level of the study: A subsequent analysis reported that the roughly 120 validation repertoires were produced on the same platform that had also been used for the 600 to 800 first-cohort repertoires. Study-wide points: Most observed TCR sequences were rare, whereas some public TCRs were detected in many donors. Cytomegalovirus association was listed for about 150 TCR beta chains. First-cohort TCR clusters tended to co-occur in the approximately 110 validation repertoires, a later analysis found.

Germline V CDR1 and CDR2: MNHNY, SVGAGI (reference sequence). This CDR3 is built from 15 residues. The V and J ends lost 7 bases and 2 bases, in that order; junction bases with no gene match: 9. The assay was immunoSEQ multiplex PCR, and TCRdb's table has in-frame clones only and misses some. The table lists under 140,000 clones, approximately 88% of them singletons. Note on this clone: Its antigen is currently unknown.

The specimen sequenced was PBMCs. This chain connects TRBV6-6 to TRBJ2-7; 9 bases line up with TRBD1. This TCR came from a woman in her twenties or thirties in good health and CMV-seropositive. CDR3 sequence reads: CASKPDRGRAYEQYF. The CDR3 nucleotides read TGTGCCAGCAAACCGGACAGGGGTAGGGCCTACGAGCAGTACTTC.